Listed below are T cell receptor beta chains from one sample, sequenced in a study of CD8 T cells in ankylosing spondylitis. TCRdb itself ran the 5' RACE reads through MiXCR, one entry per CDR3 protein. The table shows roughly 440,000 distinct CDR3 sequences, with roughly a sixth occurring only once. Sequences were obtained from blood, either unsorted or a sorted T cell fraction (not recorded which). These receptors were obtained from a male donor with ankylosing spondylitis. CDR3s include the opening cysteine and the closing phenylalanine or tryptophan. The order of the fields is D gene, V gene, clone size, J gene, CDR3 DNA, CDR3 protein. A D gene is named only where the DNA matches it firmly. Clone sizes are given selectively: once, few, many, or a class where the clone is expanded.

NA,TRBV2,few,TRBJ1-5,TGTGCCAGCAGTGAAGTCAGGGCGTCCAATCAGCCCCAGCATTTT,CASSEVRASNQPQHF
NA,TRBV7-7,many,TRBJ2-2,TGTGCCAGCAGCTTATCGGGGGCCGGGGAGCTGTTTTTT,CASSLSGAGELFF
TRBD1,TRBV7-8,NA,TRBJ1-1,TGTGCCAGCAGCCGGGACAGGGCAAATATGAACACTGAAGCTTTCTTT,CASSRDRANMNTEAFF
TRBD2,TRBV29-1,NA,TRBJ2-3,TGCAGCGAACACGGACTAGCGAAAGATACGCAGTATTTT,CSEHGLAKDTQYF
NA,TRBV7-9,NA,TRBJ2-3,TGTGCCAGCAGCCCGAAGAGGGGAACTAGCACAGATACGCAGTATTTT,CASSPKRGTSTDTQYF
TRBD1,TRBV19,few,TRBJ1-4,TGTGCCAGTAGTGGGGCACCGGGACAGGGCGGAAAACTGTTTTTT,CASSGAPGQGGKLFF
TRBD1,TRBV29-1,many,TRBJ1-2,TGCAGCGTTGAGGGACAGGGGGCCCATGGCTACACCTTC,CSVEGQGAHGYTF
TRBD1,TRBV20-1,few,TRBJ1-6,TGCAGTGCTAGAATCCCGACAGGGAGTAATTCACCCCTCCACTTT,CSARIPTGSNSPLHF
NA,TRBV20-1,NA,TRBJ1-1,TGCAGTGCCAAAAAGAGGTCCGTGAACACTGAAGCTTTCTTT,CSAKKRSVNTEAFF
NA,TRBV27,NA,TRBJ1-1,TGTGCCAGCAGTTTAATTGGCTTTGACACTGAAGCTTTCTTT,CASSLIGFDTEAFF
TRBD1,TRBV7-3,NA,TRBJ2-7,TGTGCCAGCAGCGTCCGAACAGGGGACGAGCAGTACTTC,CASSVRTGDEQYF
TRBD2,TRBV7-3,NA,TRBJ2-1,TGTGCCAGCAGCCCCCTCGGACTAGCCCAGGACAATGAGCAGTTCTTC,CASSPLGLAQDNEQFF
TRBD2,TRBV20-1,many,TRBJ2-2,TGCAGTGCTGATAGCGGGGGGGGAATCACCGGGGAGCTGTTTTTT,CSADSGGGITGELFF
NA,TRBV20-1,few,TRBJ2-1,TGCAGTGCTTCCCCTTGGGAGGGGGGCAATGAGCAGTTCTTC,CSASPWEGGNEQFF
TRBD2,TRBV7-2,NA,TRBJ2-7,TGTGCCAGCAGCTTTACTAGCGCCTCCTACGAGCAGTACTTC,CASSFTSASYEQYF
TRBD1,TRBV5-1,few,TRBJ1-1,TGCGCCAGCAGCTTTAGACAGGGGGCGTTGGGGACTGAAGCTTTCTTT,CASSFRQGALGTEAFF
NA,TRBV12-3/TRBV12-4,many,TRBJ1-5,TGTGCCAGCAGTTTTCCCCTGGCGGGCAATCAGCCCCAGCATTTT,CASSFPLAGNQPQHF
NA,TRBV12-3/TRBV12-4,many,TRBJ2-2,TGTGCCAGCAGTCCCGGGGGGCCCCCGAACACCGGGGAGCTGTTTTTT,CASSPGGPPNTGELFF
TRBD1,TRBV20-1,few,TRBJ1-5,TGCAGTGCTAGTCCCTCAGGGGGCGGAGGTCAGCCCCAGCATTTT,CSASPSGGGGQPQHF
NA,TRBV6-1,many,TRBJ2-2,TGTGCCAGCATGCGCCAGCCGAACACCGGGGAGCTGTTTTTT,CASMRQPNTGELFF
TRBD1,TRBV3-1,NA,TRBJ2-7,TGTGCCAGCAGCAAAGGGACAGGGAACTACGAGCAGTACTTC,CASSKGTGNYEQYF
TRBD2,TRBV5-1,many,TRBJ2-7,TGCGCCAGCAGCTTGGAAGGGACTAGCGTATACGAGCAGTACTTC,CASSLEGTSVYEQYF
NA,TRBV29-1,few,TRBJ2-2,TGCAGCGTTGGTGGCTCTGGAAGTGGCGGGGAGCTGTTTTTT,CSVGGSGSGGELFF
NA,TRBV12-3/TRBV12-4,many,TRBJ2-3,TGTGCCAGCAGTTTTTCCCAAAATACGCAGTATTTT,CASSFSQNTQYF
NA,TRBV6-2/TRBV6-3,many,TRBJ2-7,TGTGCCAGCAGTTACAGGTCATCCTACGAGCAGTACTTC,CASSYRSSYEQYF
NA,TRBV12-3/TRBV12-4,few,TRBJ2-4,TGTGCCAGCAGTCCCCACTCGTTTAGCATTCAGTACTTC,CASSPHSFSIQYF
TRBD1,TRBV28,NA,TRBJ1-1,TGTGCCAGCAGGGGGACAGAACTTTTGAACACTGAAGCTTTCTTT,CASRGTELLNTEAFF